A selection of T cell receptor beta chains follows, all from one sample in a study of shared clonotypes between healthy human individuals. The data were produced by immunoSEQ multiplex PCR, yet TCRdb's version contains in-frame clones alone and is incomplete. The sample includes approximately 840,000 clones, roughly 96% of them seen just once. Sequencing was done on a sample of naive CD8+ T cells sorted from blood. These receptors all come from a man between 25 and 39 years old in good health. Both conserved end residues are part of each CDR3. The D gene is left open where the match is weak. Clone size is not always given. Where it is, it says once, few, many or a class for expanded clones.

j_call: TRBJ1-1
d_call: TRBD1
v_call: TRBV6-5
clone_size: .
cdr3_aa: CASSRTGTEAFF
cdr3_nt: TGTGCCAGCAGTAGGACAGGCACTGAAGCTTTCTTT

j_call: TRBJ2-5
d_call: .
v_call: TRBV5-8
clone_size: .
cdr3_aa: CASSPSFTIQETQYF
cdr3_nt: TGTGCCAGCAGCCCCTCGTTTACGATACAAGAGACCCAGTACTTC

j_call: TRBJ2-3
d_call: .
v_call: TRBV25-1
clone_size: .
cdr3_aa: CASSGAGGLSTDTQYF
cdr3_nt: TGTGCCAGCAGTGGAGCAGGGGGGCTAAGCACAGATACGCAGTATTTT

j_call: TRBJ2-5
d_call: .
v_call: TRBV10-3
clone_size: .
cdr3_aa: CAISGQPDQETQYF
cdr3_nt: TGTGCCATCAGCGGACAGCCTGACCAAGAGACCCAGTACTTC

j_call: TRBJ1-5
d_call: .
v_call: TRBV5-8
clone_size: once
cdr3_aa: CASSPTGYSNQPQHF
cdr3_nt: TGTGCCAGCAGCCCGACAGGATATAGCAATCAGCCCCAGCATTTT

j_call: TRBJ2-1
d_call: TRBD2
v_call: TRBV4-1
clone_size: .
cdr3_aa: CASSPGGSYNEQFF
cdr3_nt: TGCGCCAGCAGCCCGGGGGGCTCCTACAATGAGCAGTTCTTC

j_call: TRBJ2-7
d_call: .
v_call: TRBV7-9
clone_size: once
cdr3_aa: CASSLGGTEQGYEQYF
cdr3_nt: TGTGCCAGCAGCTTGGGCGGGACGGAACAGGGCTACGAGCAGTACTTC

j_call: TRBJ2-5
d_call: TRBD2
v_call: TRBV7-8
clone_size: .
cdr3_aa: CASSSYTGLADQETQYF
cdr3_nt: TGTGCCAGCAGTAGCTATACCGGACTAGCGGACCAAGAGACCCAGTACTTC

j_call: TRBJ1-2
d_call: .
v_call: TRBV5-6
clone_size: once
cdr3_aa: CASSLVPPLGDTF
cdr3_nt: TGTGCCAGCAGCTTGGTTCCTCCCCTGGGCGACACCTTC

j_call: TRBJ1-4
d_call: .
v_call: TRBV18
clone_size: .
cdr3_aa: CASSLETGFFEKLFF
cdr3_nt: TGTGCCAGCTCACTTGAGACAGGTTTTTTTGAAAAACTGTTTTTT

j_call: TRBJ2-7
d_call: .
v_call: TRBV11-3
clone_size: .
cdr3_aa: CASSSGSYEQYF
cdr3_nt: TGTGCCAGCTCCTCGGGATCCTACGAGCAGTACTTC

j_call: TRBJ2-7
d_call: .
v_call: TRBV27
clone_size: .
cdr3_aa: CASSLKRQAFPHYEQYF
cdr3_nt: TGTGCCAGCAGTTTAAAGCGACAGGCGTTCCCGCACTACGAGCAGTACTTC

j_call: TRBJ1-5
d_call: TRBD1
v_call: TRBV5-5
clone_size: once
cdr3_aa: CASSMDREKGSNQPQHF
cdr3_nt: TGTGCCAGCAGCATGGACAGGGAGAAGGGAAGCAATCAGCCCCAGCATTTT

j_call: TRBJ2-1
d_call: .
v_call: TRBV11-2
clone_size: .
cdr3_aa: CASSPGPGTHNEQFF
cdr3_nt: TGTGCCAGCAGCCCGGGGCCCGGAACCCACAATGAGCAGTTCTTC

j_call: TRBJ2-4
d_call: TRBD2
v_call: TRBV7-9
clone_size: .
cdr3_aa: CASSRLAGGAKNIQYF
cdr3_nt: TGTGCCAGCAGCCGACTAGCGGGGGGAGCCAAAAACATTCAGTACTTC

j_call: TRBJ2-1
d_call: .
v_call: TRBV28
clone_size: .
cdr3_aa: CASTQEGYPPMTYEQFF
cdr3_nt: TGTGCCAGCACTCAAGAGGGGTACCCTCCCATGACTTATGAGCAGTTCTTC

j_call: TRBJ1-2
d_call: .
v_call: TRBV7-9
clone_size: .
cdr3_aa: CASSTPQRVQGYTF
cdr3_nt: TGTGCCAGCAGCACCCCACAGAGGGTACAGGGCTACACCTTC

j_call: TRBJ2-3
d_call: .
v_call: TRBV5-4
clone_size: .
cdr3_aa: CASSLGAGDTQYF
cdr3_nt: TGTGCCAGCAGCTTGGGGGCGGGGGATACGCAGTATTTT

j_call: TRBJ2-7
d_call: .
v_call: TRBV5-1
clone_size: .
cdr3_aa: CASSFRDRSYEQYF
cdr3_nt: TGCGCCAGCAGCTTCCGGGACCGGAGCTACGAGCAGTACTTC

j_call: TRBJ2-2
d_call: .
v_call: TRBV5-1
clone_size: .
cdr3_aa: CASSPTPTGELFF
cdr3_nt: TGCGCCAGCAGCCCGACCCCCACCGGGGAGCTGTTTTTT

j_call: TRBJ2-1
d_call: TRBD1
v_call: TRBV27
clone_size: once
cdr3_aa: CASRKRQGEGFFDEQFF
cdr3_nt: TGTGCCAGCAGGAAACGACAGGGAGAAGGTTTTTTTGATGAGCAGTTCTTC

j_call: TRBJ2-7
d_call: TRBD2
v_call: TRBV27
clone_size: once
cdr3_aa: CASSFRGGYEQYF
cdr3_nt: TGTGCCAGCAGTTTCCGGGGGGGATACGAGCAGTACTTC

j_call: TRBJ2-7
d_call: TRBD1
v_call: TRBV10-3
clone_size: .
cdr3_aa: CAVGTGTGVEQYF
cdr3_nt: TGTGCCGTAGGTACAGGGACAGGGGTAGAGCAGTACTTC

j_call: TRBJ2-7
d_call: .
v_call: TRBV7-2
clone_size: .
cdr3_aa: CASFQGIYKGEQYF
cdr3_nt: TGTGCCAGCTTCCAAGGAATTTACAAAGGCGAGCAGTACTTC

j_call: TRBJ2-7
d_call: TRBD1
v_call: TRBV19
clone_size: once
cdr3_aa: CASEGQGHEQYF
cdr3_nt: TGTGCCAGTGAGGGACAGGGCCACGAGCAGTACTTC

j_call: TRBJ2-7
d_call: .
v_call: TRBV19
clone_size: .
cdr3_aa: CASSILEGDEQYF
cdr3_nt: TGTGCCAGTAGTATCCTCGAGGGCGACGAGCAGTACTTC

j_call: TRBJ2-7
d_call: TRBD1
v_call: TRBV28
clone_size: .
cdr3_aa: CASSLTRTGSSYEQYF
cdr3_nt: TGTGCCAGCAGTTTAACCAGGACAGGGAGCTCCTACGAGCAGTACTTC

j_call: TRBJ1-1
d_call: .
v_call: TRBV4-1
clone_size: .
cdr3_aa: CASSQGIRQQTEAFF
cdr3_nt: TGCGCCAGCAGCCAAGGAATAAGGCAGCAAACTGAAGCTTTCTTT